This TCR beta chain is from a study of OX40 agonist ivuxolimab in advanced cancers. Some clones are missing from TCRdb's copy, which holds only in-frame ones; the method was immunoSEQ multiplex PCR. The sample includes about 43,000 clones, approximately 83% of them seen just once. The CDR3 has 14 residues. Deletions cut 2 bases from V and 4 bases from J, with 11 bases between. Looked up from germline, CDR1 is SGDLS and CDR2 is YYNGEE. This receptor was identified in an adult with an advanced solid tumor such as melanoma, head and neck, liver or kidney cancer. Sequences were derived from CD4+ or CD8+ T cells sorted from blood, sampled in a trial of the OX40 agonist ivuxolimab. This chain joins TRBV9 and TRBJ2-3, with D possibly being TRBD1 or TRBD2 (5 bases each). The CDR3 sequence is CASSVWGIADTQYF. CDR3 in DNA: TGTGCCAGCAGCGTTTGGGGGATCGCAGATACGCAGTATTTT.